This T cell receptor beta chain comes out of a study of shared T cell receptors in the human thymus. Germline V gene sequence: CDR1 SGHAT, CDR2 FQNNGV. This CDR3 contains 13 residues. Trimming pared 5 bases from V and 1 base from J, leaving 9 bases between. This table comes from immunoSEQ multiplex PCR, and its TCRdb copy is limited to in-frame clones, with some not included. The sample yields 720,000 or so clones, around 85% seen once. The same data also contributed to another study, on human thymus T cells.

This rearrangement joins TRBV11-2 to TRBJ2-7; possibly TRBD1 for D (5 bases). The source of this sequence is a girl under three years old with a congenital heart defect. The sample taken for sequencing was thymocytes. The CDR3 DNA reads as TGTGCCAGCAGCCCCCGACAGTCCTACGAGCAGTACTTC. This gives the protein CASSPRQSYEQYF.